This T cell receptor (beta chain) came from a study of cytomegalovirus exposure and HLA in healthy donors (dated by TCRdb to the late 2010s). Concerning the study at large: An earlier analysis of approximately 640 of the donors reported 250 to 350 Gb of sequence data and some 100 million unique TCR beta sequences from around 200 million T cells. Roughly 300 gigabases of sequencing data and tens of millions of unique TCR sequences made up an early release that covered approximately 620 HLA-typed donors. Among the roughly 410 genotyped donors, approximately 77% belonged to the genetic ancestry cluster associated with self-reported Caucasian donors. The study was designed to test whether signatures of past pathogen exposure could be identified by cataloging public T cell receptors. The T cell repertoires of some 670 subjects were profiled by immunosequencing and related to cytomegalovirus serostatus. Besides the first cohort of about 730 subjects, a separate validation cohort made up of roughly 120 different subjects was used. High-throughput TCR immunosequencing, statistical association of individual TCRs with disease status, and machine learning were combined to predict cytomegalovirus infection status. In a later analysis, previously published TCR beta repertoires from 666 donors were re-analyzed and high-resolution HLA genotyping was added so that TCR occurrence patterns could be studied. Rather than using new phenotypic data, the later analysis identified candidate immune exposures from TCR beta sequences and from how often those sequences occurred across donors. To decide whether each TCR beta V gene segment behaved as functional or pseudogenic, an earlier analysis of approximately 600 of the donors relied on high-throughput TCR beta sequencing. Donor age, sex, ethnicity and CMV serostatus were compiled alongside the repertoire data. A later genetic analysis took genome-wide SNP genotypes for about 55% of the roughly 670 donors and used that subset as a discovery cohort. Every discovery cohort repertoire had been produced on one sequencing platform. HLA typing covered class I and class II loci at four-digit resolution. Typing coverage differed by locus: A, B, C, DRB1 and DQB1 were typed in roughly 629-630 donors, DQA1 in roughly 500, DPA1 in roughly 590, and DPB1 in about 450. Four or five DR-DQ haplotypes were handled as single units for association and clustering, since linkage in the cohort was strong. Across around 400 genotyped donors of the cohort, an average of 235,054 unique TCR beta nucleotide sequences per donor were sequenced, and roughly 17% of those sequences were non-productive.

Libraries came from the immunoSEQ multiplex PCR assay. The multiplex PCR relied on a mix of 60 forward primers for TCR Vbeta segments and 13 reverse primers for TCR Jbeta segments. The CDR3 region of rearranged TCR beta genes was amplified from genomic DNA with a multiplex PCR assay. The amplified TCR beta libraries were sequenced on the Illumina HiSeq System as 87-base-pair reads. As for how the authors treated the data: A later analysis tallied 75 million to 95 million unique TCR beta chains across the 666 repertoires, and some 10 million of those chains were shared by two or more donors. To remove PCR and sequencing errors, raw reads were error-corrected and collapsed into unique sequences using a nearest-neighbor algorithm that merged closely related sequences. V, D and J gene segments were assigned by aligning CDR3 sequences to IMGT reference sequences. For a sequence to be retained, a match of at least six nucleotides was required to both a V gene segment and a J gene segment. A rearrangement counted as productive if the CDR3 had no stop codons and remained in frame with V and J, and every other rearrangement counted as non-productive. CDR3 was defined by IMGT convention, running from the second conserved V-encoded cysteine to the conserved J-encoded phenylalanine. The earlier analysis of about 610 of the donors excluded sequences that lacked an unambiguous match to a single V gene segment. In an earlier analysis of a few hundred of the donors, V segments were called functional above 56.7% productive rearrangements and were called segregating when the between-donor standard deviation exceeded 5%. A statistical classification framework was built for diagnosing cytomegalovirus status from the catalog of TCR beta chain sequences. V and J gene assignment, in a later analysis, came from comparing TCR nucleotide sequences with IMGT/GENE-DB human TR gene sequences. In a later analysis, CDR3 sequences and most-parsimonious VDJ recombination scenarios were assigned using the TCRdist pipeline. In a later analysis, each TCR beta chain was defined by its CDR3 amino acid sequence together with its V-gene family, and reads without a unique V-gene family were excluded. As a way to deal with suspected cross-contamination and a sequencing artifact, a later analysis dropped 450 to 600 nucleotide sequences that were highly shared and had low generation probability. A later analysis calculated a clonal expansion index for each public chain from normalized within-repertoire ranks of inferred template counts. In a later analysis, generation probabilities were computed with a VDJ recombination model fitted to out-of-frame rearrangements, and the resulting probabilities were checked against IGoR. In a later analysis, TCR-TCR, TCR-HLA and TCR-CMV co-occurrence was scored with hypergeometric tests, and a repertoire-size bias correction was applied to TCR pairs. False discovery rates were estimated in a later analysis by permuting HLA or CMV assignments 20 times. In a later analysis, co-occurring TCRs were grouped using DBSCAN, and TCRdist sequence similarity was added for clustering within HLA-allele-positive subsets. Repertoires with fewer than 30,000 or more than 120,000 public chains were left out of co-occurrence clustering, as were a handful of repertoires with anomalous nucleotide sharing. TCRdb took this table from immuneACCESS and kept in-frame rearrangements with V and J called. Such tables lack part of the clones; where checked against another copy, unresolved V genes explain under half of the gap, and the rest is unexplained. V and J calls and clone size are copied from that table; D and trimming were computed from the DNA. Here the sample has about 100,000 clones; around 76% occur a single time. Approximately 6.4% of the sample rests with the top ten.

A remark on this clone: Its antigen is still unknown. Base-call qualities are not available, and no considerably larger clone is one nucleotide away.

What the work shows at the level of the full study, not this receptor alone: Sequencing depth was assumed to be roughly uniform across donors in the presence/absence analyses, though that assumption may not hold. Compared with the roughly 670-donor mean, donors in an Asian-associated ancestry cluster had fewer N-insertions in productive TCRs, according to a later genetic analysis. The classifier was reported to diagnose cytomegalovirus status with high specificity and sensitivity in both the original cohort and the validation cohort. A total of 150 or so TCR beta chains were listed by the study as associated with cytomegalovirus. A cluster of highly shared sequence variants was judged likely to be a technical artifact of the sequencing pipeline. A few of the identified cytomegalovirus-associated TCR beta chains were confirmed in vitro to be specific for cytomegalovirus antigens. In a later analysis, around 15,000 TCR beta sequences were associated with specific HLA alleles at a false discovery rate of 0.05. Most CMV-associated TCR beta chains appeared to be HLA-restricted in a later analysis, and the HLA associations seemed to be driven largely by CMV exposure. When HLA alleles, especially DR and DQ, strongly co-occurred, attributing TCR associations to individual alleles was difficult. Correlated functional status among segregating V segments might be attributable to linkage disequilibrium, but an unknown experimental factor could not be ruled out. In an earlier analysis of 587 of the donors, most TCR beta V segments appeared in productive rearrangements about 87% or about 30% of the time, broadly matching IMGT annotations. Only TCR beta chains were sequenced in this cohort, and the absence of alpha or paired-chain data limited detectable features. In a later analysis, HLA-associated TCR beta chains were found to be more clonally expanded and to have lower generation probabilities than equally common non-associated chains. Several of the top co-occurrence clusters appeared to be linked to parvovirus B19, influenza, CMV and Epstein-Barr virus, according to a later analysis. V-gene and J-gene trimming of TCR beta chains was associated with a missense DCLRE1C variant in a later genetic analysis, and the association was replicated in an independent cohort. The 87-base-pair reads could not distinguish some IMGT-functional V segments, including TRBV6-2 and TRBV6-3, so those segments were excluded. In a later analysis, TCR association rates were found to vary across HLA loci, with the most associated TCRs seen for DRB1 alleles and the fewest for HLA-C alleles. Because HLA typing was unavailable for some donors at each locus, only the typed subset was used in association tests. A further reported finding was that TCR beta sequences accurately predicted the HLA-A and HLA-B alleles for most subjects in the first cohort. The authors suggested that the approach could potentially be generalized to other disease states and immunological phenotypes. Because counts were too low, 15 or so rarely observed V segments, including chromosome 9 orphons, were excluded from the earlier analysis of several hundred of the donors. Immune exposure information for the cohort was limited to CMV serostatus. Across donors, most TCR sequences were observed very rarely, whereas some public TCRs were present in many individuals.

The cohort comprised some 700 healthy bone marrow donors. At the time of sampling, every cohort member was nominally healthy, though immune exposures that went unrecorded were likely present. The donor tested CMV seropositive and was one of the 289 seropositive cohort members. Each donor provided a peripheral blood sample, and peripheral blood mononuclear cells were used for TCR beta sequencing. The Qiagen DNeasy Blood Extraction Kit was used to extract genomic DNA from the blood cell samples. From its cysteine to its phenylalanine, the CDR3 spans 16 amino acids. Of all the DNA, just the CDR3 is kept, 48 bases in frame from base 1. Relative to germline, V is 1 base shorter and J is 4 bases shorter, with 13 bases between their ends. CDR1 and CDR2 (LNHDA, SQIVND) derive from the germline V gene (reference sequence).

The rearrangement joined TRBV19 to TRBJ2-2; the D region possibly corresponds to TRBD2 (8 bases align). The sample was PBMCs. The source is a middle-aged man in good health and CMV-seropositive. The CDR3 is CASSIAGRGPTGELFF. The sequenced DNA is TGTGCCAGTAGTATAGCCGGGAGGGGGCCCACCGGGGAGCTGTTTTTT. With the portions outside the CDR3 filled from the reference TRBV19 and TRBJ2-2 genes, the complete variable region becomes DGGITQSPKYLFRKEGQNVTLSCEQNLNHDAMYWYRQDPGQGLRLIYYSQIVNDFQKGDIAEGYSVSREKKESFPLTVTSAQKNPTAFYLCASSIAGRGPTGELFFGEGSRLTVL.